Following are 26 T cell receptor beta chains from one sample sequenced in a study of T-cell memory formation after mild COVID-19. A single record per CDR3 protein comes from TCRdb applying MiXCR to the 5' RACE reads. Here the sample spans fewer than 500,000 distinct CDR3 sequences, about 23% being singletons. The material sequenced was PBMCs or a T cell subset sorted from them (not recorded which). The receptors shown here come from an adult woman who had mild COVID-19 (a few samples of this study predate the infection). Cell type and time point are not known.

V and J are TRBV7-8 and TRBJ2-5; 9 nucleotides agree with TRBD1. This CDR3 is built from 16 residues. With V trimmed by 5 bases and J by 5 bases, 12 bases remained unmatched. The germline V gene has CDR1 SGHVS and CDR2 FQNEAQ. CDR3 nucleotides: TGTGCCAGCAGCGGGGGGGGACAGGGTTCGAGGGAGACCCAGTACTTC. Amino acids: CASSGGGQGSRETQYF.

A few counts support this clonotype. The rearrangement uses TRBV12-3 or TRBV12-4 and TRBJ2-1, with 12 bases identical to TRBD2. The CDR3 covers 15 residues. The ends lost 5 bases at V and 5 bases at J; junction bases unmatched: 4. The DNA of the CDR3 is TGTGCCAGCAGTGCCCGACTAGCGGGAGACAATGAGCAGTTCTTC. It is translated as CASSARLAGDNEQFF.

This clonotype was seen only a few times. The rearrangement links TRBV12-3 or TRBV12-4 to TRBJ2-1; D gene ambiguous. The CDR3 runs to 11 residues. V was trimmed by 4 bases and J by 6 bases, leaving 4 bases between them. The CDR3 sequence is CASSWVNEQFF. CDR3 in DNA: TGTGCCAGCAGTTGGGTCAATGAGCAGTTCTTC.

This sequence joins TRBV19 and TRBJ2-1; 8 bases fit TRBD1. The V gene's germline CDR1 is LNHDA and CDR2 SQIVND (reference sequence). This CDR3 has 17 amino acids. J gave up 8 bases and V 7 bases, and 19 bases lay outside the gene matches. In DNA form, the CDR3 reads TGTGCCAGTAATAAGGGCGGTGGCAGGGGGCGTATCGATGAGCAGTTCTTC. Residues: CASNKGGGRGRIDEQFF.

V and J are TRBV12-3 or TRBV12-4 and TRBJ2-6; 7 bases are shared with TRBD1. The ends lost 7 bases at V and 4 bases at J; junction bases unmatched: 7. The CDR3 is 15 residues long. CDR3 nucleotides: TGTGCCAGCATTATAGAGGGACAGGGGGCCAACGTCCTGACTTTC. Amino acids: CASIIEGQGANVLTF.

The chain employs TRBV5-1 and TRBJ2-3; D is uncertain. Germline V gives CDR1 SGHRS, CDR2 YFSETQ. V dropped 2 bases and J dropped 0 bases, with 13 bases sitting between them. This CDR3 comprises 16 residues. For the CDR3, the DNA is TGCGCCAGCAGCTTCAGCAGCGTGACGAGCACAGATACGCAGTATTTT. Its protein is CASSFSSVTSTDTQYF.

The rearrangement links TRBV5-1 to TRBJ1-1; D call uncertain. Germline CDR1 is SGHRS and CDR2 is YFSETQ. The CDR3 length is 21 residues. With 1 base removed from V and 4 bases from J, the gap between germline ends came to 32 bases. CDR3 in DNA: TGCGCCAGCAGCTTGATTCCCCGGTCGTCCAACCCTAGGGCCAAGCCCACTGAAGCTTTCTTT. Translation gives CASSLIPRSSNPRAKPTEAFF.

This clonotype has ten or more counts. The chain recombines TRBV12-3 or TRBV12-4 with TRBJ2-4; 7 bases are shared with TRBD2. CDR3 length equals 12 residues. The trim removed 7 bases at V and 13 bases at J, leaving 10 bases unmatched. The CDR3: CASTGAGARQYF. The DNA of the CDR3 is TGTGCCAGCACCGGGGCGGGAGCCCGGCAGTACTTC.

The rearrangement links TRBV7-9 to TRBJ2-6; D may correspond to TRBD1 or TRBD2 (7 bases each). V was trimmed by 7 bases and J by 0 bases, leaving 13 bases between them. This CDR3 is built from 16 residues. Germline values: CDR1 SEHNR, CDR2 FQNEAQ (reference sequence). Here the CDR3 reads CASIQGGSSGANVLTF. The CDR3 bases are TGTGCCAGCATTCAGGGGGGGAGCTCTGGGGCCAACGTCCTGACTTTC.

The CDR3 region has the DNA TGTGCCAGCAGTTTGAATGACAACTATGGCTACACCTTC. Its translation: CASSLNDNYGYTF. The chain combines TRBV12-3 or TRBV12-4 with TRBJ1-2; D is unclear. The CDR3 consists of 13 residues. V was pared by 3 bases and J by 2 bases, with 7 bases between.

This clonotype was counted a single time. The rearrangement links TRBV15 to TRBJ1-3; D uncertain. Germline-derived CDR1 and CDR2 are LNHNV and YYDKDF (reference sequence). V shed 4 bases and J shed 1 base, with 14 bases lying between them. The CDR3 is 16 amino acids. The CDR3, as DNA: TGTGCCACCAGCACCGCCGGGCCCCAATCTGGAAACACCATATATTTT. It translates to CATSTAGPQSGNTIYF. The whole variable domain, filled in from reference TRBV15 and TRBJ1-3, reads DAMVIQNPRYQVTQFGKPVTLSCSQTLNHNVMYWYQQKSSQAPKLLFHYYDKDFNNEADTPDNFQSRRPNTSFCFLDIRSPGLGDTAMYLCATSTAGPQSGNTIYFGEGSWLTVV.

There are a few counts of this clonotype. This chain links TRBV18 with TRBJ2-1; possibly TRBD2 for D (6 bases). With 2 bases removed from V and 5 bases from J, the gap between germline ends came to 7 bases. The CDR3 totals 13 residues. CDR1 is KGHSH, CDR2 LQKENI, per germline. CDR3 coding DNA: TGTGCCAGCTCACCAGGGGAGGACAATGAGCAGTTCTTC. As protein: CASSPGEDNEQFF.

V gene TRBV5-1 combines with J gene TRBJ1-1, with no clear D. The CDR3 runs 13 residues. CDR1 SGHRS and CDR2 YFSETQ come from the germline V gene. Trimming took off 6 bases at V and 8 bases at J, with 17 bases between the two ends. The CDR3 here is CASMSTLQGEAFF. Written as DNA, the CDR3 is TGCGCCAGCATGTCCACCCTTCAAGGGGAAGCTTTCTTT.

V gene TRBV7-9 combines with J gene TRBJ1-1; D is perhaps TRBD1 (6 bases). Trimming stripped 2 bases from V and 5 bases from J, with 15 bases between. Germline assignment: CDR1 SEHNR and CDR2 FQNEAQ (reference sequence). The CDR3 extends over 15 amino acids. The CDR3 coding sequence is TGTGCCAGCAGCTTACCGTTCTGGGGGGCAACTGAAGCTTTCTTT. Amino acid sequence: CASSLPFWGATEAFF.

CDR3 DNA: TGTGCCAGCAGCCAAGAGGGAAGACTCCTTGAAGCTTTCTTT. This gives the protein CASSQEGRLLEAFF. This sequence joins TRBV3-1 and TRBJ1-1, with no clear D. With 0 bases removed from V and 7 bases from J, the gap between germline ends came to 12 bases. Germline V gene data show CDR1 as LGHDT and CDR2 as YNNKEL (reference sequence). This CDR3 comprises 14 residues.

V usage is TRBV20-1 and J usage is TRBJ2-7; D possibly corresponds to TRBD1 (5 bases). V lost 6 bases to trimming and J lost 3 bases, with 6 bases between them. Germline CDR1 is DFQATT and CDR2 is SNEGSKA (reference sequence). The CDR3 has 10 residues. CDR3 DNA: TGCAGTGCCAGGGACTACGAGCAGTACTTC. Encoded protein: CSARDYEQYF.

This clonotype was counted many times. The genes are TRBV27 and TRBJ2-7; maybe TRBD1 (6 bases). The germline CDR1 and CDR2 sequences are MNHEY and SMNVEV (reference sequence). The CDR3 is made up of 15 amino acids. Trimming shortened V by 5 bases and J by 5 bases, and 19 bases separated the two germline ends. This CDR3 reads CASSRPRAGVDEQYF. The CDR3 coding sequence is TGTGCCAGCAGTCGCCCCCGGGCAGGGGTGGACGAGCAGTACTTC.

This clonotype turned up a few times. CDR3 DNA sequence: TGCAGTGTCCCGGACAGGAGTAAGCCCCAGCATTTT. It codes for CSVPDRSKPQHF. The chain joins TRBV20-1 to TRBJ1-5, with 7 bases aligning to TRBD1. The CDR3 length is 12 residues. Germline CDR1 is DFQATT and CDR2 is SNEGSKA (reference sequence). J gave up 8 bases and V 7 bases, and 8 bases lay outside the gene matches.

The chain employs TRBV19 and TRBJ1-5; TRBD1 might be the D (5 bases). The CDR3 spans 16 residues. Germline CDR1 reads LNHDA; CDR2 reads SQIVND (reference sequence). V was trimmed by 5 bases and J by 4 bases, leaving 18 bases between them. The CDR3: CASSPRGGVSNQPQHF. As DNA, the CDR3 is TGTGCCAGTAGTCCCCGGGGAGGGGTATCAAATCAGCCCCAGCATTTT.

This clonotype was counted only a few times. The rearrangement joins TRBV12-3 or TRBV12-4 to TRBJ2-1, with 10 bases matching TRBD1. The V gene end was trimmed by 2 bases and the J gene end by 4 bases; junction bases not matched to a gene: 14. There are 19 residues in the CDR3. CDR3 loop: CASSLMNLIGTGAYNEQFF. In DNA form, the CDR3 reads TGTGCCAGCAGTTTAATGAACCTAATCGGGACAGGGGCTTACAATGAGCAGTTCTTC.

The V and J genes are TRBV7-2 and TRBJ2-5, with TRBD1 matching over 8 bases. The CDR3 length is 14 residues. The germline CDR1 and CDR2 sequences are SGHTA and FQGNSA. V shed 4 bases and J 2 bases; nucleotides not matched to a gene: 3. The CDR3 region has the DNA TGTGCCAGCAGCTATCGGACAGGGCAAGAGACCCAGTACTTC. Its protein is CASSYRTGQETQYF.

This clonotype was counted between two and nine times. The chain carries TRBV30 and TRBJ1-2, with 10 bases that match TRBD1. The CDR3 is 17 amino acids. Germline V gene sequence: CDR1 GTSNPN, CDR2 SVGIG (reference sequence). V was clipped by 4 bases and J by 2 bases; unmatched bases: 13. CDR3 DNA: TGTGCCTGGACGCCAACACTGGGACAGGGGACCAACTATGGCTACACCTTC. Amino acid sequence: CAWTPTLGQGTNYGYTF.

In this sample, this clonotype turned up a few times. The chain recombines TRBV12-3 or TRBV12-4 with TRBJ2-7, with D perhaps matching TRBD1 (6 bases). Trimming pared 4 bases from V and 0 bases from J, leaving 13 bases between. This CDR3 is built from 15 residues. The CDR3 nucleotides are TGTGCCAGCAGTTACGACAGGCCTCTCTCCTACGAGCAGTACTTC. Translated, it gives CASSYDRPLSYEQYF.

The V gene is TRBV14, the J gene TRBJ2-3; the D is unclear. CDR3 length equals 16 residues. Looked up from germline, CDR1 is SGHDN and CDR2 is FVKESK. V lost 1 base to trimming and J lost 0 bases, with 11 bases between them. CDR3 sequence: CASSQGLEVSTDTQYF. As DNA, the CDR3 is TGTGCCAGCAGCCAAGGTCTAGAGGTTAGCACAGATACGCAGTATTTT.

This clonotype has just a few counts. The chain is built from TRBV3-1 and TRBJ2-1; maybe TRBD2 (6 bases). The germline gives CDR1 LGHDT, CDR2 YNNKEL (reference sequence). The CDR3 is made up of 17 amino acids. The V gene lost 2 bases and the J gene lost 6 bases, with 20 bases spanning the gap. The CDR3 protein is CASSQLALRDSGNEQFF. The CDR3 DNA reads TGTGCCAGCAGCCAATTGGCCTTGAGGGACTCTGGCAATGAGCAGTTCTTC.

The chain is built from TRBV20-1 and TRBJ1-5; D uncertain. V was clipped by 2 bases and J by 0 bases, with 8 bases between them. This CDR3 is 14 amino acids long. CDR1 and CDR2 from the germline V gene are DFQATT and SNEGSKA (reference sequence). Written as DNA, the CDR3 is TGCAGTGCTAGAAGAGGGTTTAGCAATCAGCCCCAGCATTTT. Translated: CSARRGFSNQPQHF.